This T cell receptor (beta chain) was captured in a study of regulatory T cells in long-lasting Graves disease. Time point of the sample: persistent/refractory GD, antithyroid drugs over 5 years with positive TRAb. The TCR library was made from RNA extracted from PBMCs. The germline V gene encodes CDR1 MNHEY and CDR2 SVGEGT. The length of the CDR3 is 16 residues. V was clipped by 5 bases and J by 6 bases; unmatched bases: 11. Libraries of TCR beta came from iRepertoire HTBI primers plus Arm-PCR of CDR3 regions. MiXCR, run by TCRdb on the multiplex PCR reads, gives a single entry per CDR3 protein. The repertoire consists of some 300,000 distinct CDR3 sequences, with around 21% occurring once and the leading ten covering approximately 53%.

This clonotype was obtained from a female donor with Graves disease. This sample comprised peripheral blood mononuclear cells (PBMCs), obtained when the disease was refractory, from a patient treated with antithyroid drugs. V usage is TRBV6-2 or TRBV6-3 and J usage is TRBJ2-1; TRBD2 matches 9 bases. CDR3: CASSVIAGVGRNEQFF. In DNA, the CDR3 is TGTGCCAGCAGTGTAATAGCGGGAGTGGGGCGCAATGAGCAGTTCTTC.